This TCR beta chain was identified during a study of blood T cell repertoires in COVID-19. Study at large: Italy, Spain and the United States were the sources of the convalescent and acute COVID-19 samples. In each case, the material was cDNA or gDNA derived from T cells, B-cell-depleted T cells, or PBMCs.

As processed by the authors: Amplified reference gene primers provided the basis for estimating nucleated cell counts. The method was immunoSEQ multiplex PCR; TCRdb's version includes in-frame clones alone and lacks a portion of them. V, J and clone size are those of that table, while D and trimming were read from the DNA. The sample shows roughly 200,000 clones, under 90% of them seen only once. Followed over time, Seattle patients had been enrolled while infection was active. Trimming stripped 8 bases from V and 7 bases from J, with 13 bases between. The CDR3 spans 12 residues. Looked up from germline, CDR1 is MNHEY and CDR2 is SMNVEV (reference sequence).

The TCR was taken from a woman aged 80 or over with COVID-19, enrolled during active disease. The V call is TRBV27, the J call TRBJ2-3, with D possibly TRBD1 on 6 matching bases. Sequencing used peripheral blood. Here the CDR3 reads CASGYRDHTQYF. In DNA, the CDR3 is TGTGCCAGCGGCTACAGGGATCATACGCAGTATTTT.